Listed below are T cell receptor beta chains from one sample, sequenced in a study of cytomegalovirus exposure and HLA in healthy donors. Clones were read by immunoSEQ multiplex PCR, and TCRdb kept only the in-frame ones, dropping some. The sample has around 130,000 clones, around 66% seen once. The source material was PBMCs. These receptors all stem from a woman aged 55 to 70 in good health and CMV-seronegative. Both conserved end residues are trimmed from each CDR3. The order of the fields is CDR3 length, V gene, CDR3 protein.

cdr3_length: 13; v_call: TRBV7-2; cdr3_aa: ASSLGTRSTDTQY
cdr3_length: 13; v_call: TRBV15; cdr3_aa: ATSRDRARGTEAF
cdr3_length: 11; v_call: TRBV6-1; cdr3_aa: ASSGQGFDEQY
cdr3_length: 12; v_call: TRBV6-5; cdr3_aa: ASSKAGVQETQY
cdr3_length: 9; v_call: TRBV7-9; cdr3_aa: ASSFLNEQF
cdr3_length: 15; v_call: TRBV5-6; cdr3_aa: ASSLRSSGVSSYEQY
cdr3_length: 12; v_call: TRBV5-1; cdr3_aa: ASTSGGAGETQY
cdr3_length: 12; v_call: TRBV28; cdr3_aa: ASSLVGTAYEQY
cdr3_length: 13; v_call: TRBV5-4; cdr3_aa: ASSRTGGVNTEAF
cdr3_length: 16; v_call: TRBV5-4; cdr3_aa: ASSLAGAAGSYFGAQY
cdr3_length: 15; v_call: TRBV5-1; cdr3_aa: ASSSAHSGRAGETQY
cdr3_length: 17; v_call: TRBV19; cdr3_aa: ASTTWWGGLAPNTGELF
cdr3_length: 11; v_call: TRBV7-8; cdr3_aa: ASSLDYIYEQY
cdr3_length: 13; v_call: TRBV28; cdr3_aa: ASSLGDRGRDEQF
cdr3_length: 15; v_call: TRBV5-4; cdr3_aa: ASSPGLAGAYQETQY
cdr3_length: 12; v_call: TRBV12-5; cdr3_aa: ASGGQGRPDTQY
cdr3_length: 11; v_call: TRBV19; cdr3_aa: ASSITGGKPQH
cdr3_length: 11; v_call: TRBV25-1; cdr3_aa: ASTKFGTYEQY
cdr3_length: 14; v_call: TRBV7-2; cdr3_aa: ASSLAPSGWAYEQY
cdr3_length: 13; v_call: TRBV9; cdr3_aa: ASSVKGGPTDTQY
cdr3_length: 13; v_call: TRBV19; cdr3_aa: ASSIGAGVEDTQY
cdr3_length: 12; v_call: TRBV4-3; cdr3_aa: ASSQDISYNEQF